These T cell receptor beta chains were read from a single sample in a study of shared clonotypes between healthy human individuals. Only in-frame clones appear in the TCRdb table, and some are missing; sequencing was by immunoSEQ multiplex PCR. The sample carries about 1.9 million clones, 93% recorded once. Sequenced material: naive CD8+ T cells from PBMCs. The receptors were sampled from a man aged 18 to 35 in good health. Some clones in this sample may be carry-over from other donors' samples. Each CDR3 is given with its conserved first and last residue. A D gene is named only where the DNA matches it firmly.

d_gene	j_gene	v_gene	CDR3aa
-	TRBJ2-3	TRBV27	CASIGGDTQYF
TRBD1	TRBJ2-7	TRBV28	CASSLMGQAYEQYF
-	TRBJ2-7	TRBV9	CASSAHPERYEQYF
-	TRBJ2-1	TRBV6-5	CASSYNFQSSYNEQFF
-	TRBJ2-7	TRBV27	CASSTSSIYEQYF
-	TRBJ2-7	TRBV2	CASSEASGESYEQYF
-	TRBJ2-2	TRBV29-1	CSVSGGGELFF
TRBD1	TRBJ2-7	TRBV27	CASSQGQTPYEQYF
-	TRBJ2-3	TRBV27	CAASRRGTSWDTQYF
TRBD1	TRBJ2-7	TRBV27	CASHRQGSTYEQYF
TRBD1	TRBJ1-1	TRBV9	CASSGRGTGGTEAFF
-	TRBJ2-7	TRBV6-5	CASSYSRKVGVYEQYF
-	TRBJ1-1	TRBV7-2	CASSRSAGRLNTEAFF
-	TRBJ2-5	TRBV2	CASIGQFQETQYF
TRBD1	TRBJ2-5	TRBV5-1	CASSGFLWDRGPQETQYF
-	TRBJ2-3	TRBV7-9	CASSPRVRARDTQYF
-	TRBJ2-2	TRBV7-9	CASSPRTGNTGELFF
-	TRBJ1-4	TRBV28	CASSFGRRNEKLFF
-	TRBJ1-1	TRBV5-8	CASSLPGANTEAFF
-	TRBJ1-2	TRBV9	CASSPHPPVQDNYGYTF
TRBD1	TRBJ1-5	TRBV4-2	CASSRYRGNQPQHF
-	TRBJ1-1	TRBV12-5	CASGLAGHLNTEAFF
-	TRBJ2-2	TRBV14	CASSQGGMPARELFF
-	TRBJ2-7	TRBV18	CASSSDRTTSYEQYF
-	TRBJ1-3	TRBV18	CASSPGDRSGNTIYF
TRBD1	TRBJ2-7	TRBV2	CASSEGDRITYEQYF
TRBD2	TRBJ2-7	TRBV29-1	CSVLGGSVTWGYEQYF
-	TRBJ2-1	TRBV5-6	CASSSRQDSSYNEQFF
TRBD1	TRBJ2-7	TRBV4-3	CASSQWTGRTSYEQYF
-	TRBJ1-1	TRBV6-1	CASSEQRGAITEAFF
TRBD2	TRBJ2-1	TRBV7-7	CASSPRTSGRWSEQFF
-	TRBJ2-1	TRBV5-1	CASSLVGTSNEQFF
-	TRBJ2-7	TRBV4-1	CASSQDPGGAYEQYF
TRBD1	TRBJ2-7	TRBV29-1	CSVHGQGHEQYF
-	TRBJ2-7	TRBV5-8	CASSLAAGSGYEQYF
-	TRBJ2-1	TRBV29-1	CSARYVASYNEQFF
-	TRBJ2-7	TRBV25-1	CASSEAGLFVEQYF
TRBD2	TRBJ2-2	TRBV7-9	CASGLGLAGEAGELFF
TRBD1	TRBJ2-7	TRBV6-5	CASTPDRRYEQYF
TRBD2	TRBJ2-3	TRBV29-1	CSVVGLAGEIGDTQYF
TRBD1	TRBJ2-3	TRBV15	CATSSPGGATDTQYF
TRBD2	TRBJ2-3	TRBV9	CASSVEGRGDTQYF
-	TRBJ2-1	TRBV7-9	CASSTLLAERNNEQFF
TRBD1	TRBJ1-5	TRBV29-1	CSVRTGDMNQPQHF
TRBD2	TRBJ2-7	TRBV6-5	CASSYGTSGSYEQYF